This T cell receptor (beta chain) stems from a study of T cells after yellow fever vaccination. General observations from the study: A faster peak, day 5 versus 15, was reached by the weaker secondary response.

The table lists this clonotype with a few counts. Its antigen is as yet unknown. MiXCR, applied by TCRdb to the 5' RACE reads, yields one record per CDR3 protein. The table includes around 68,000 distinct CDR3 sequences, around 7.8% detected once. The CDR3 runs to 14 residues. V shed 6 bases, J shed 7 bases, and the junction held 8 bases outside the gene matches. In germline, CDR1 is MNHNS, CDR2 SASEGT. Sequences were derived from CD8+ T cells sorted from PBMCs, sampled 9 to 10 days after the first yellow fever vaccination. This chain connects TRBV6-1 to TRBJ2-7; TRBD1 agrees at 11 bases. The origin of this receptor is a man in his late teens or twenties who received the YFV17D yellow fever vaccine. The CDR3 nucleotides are TGTGCCAGCAGGGCCGGGACAGGGGGTCGAGAGCAGTACTTC. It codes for CASRAGTGGREQYF.